The 13 T cell receptor beta chains below come from one sample, sequenced in a study of early T cells in non-severe SARS-CoV-2 infection. Via MiXCR, TCRdb re-called the 5' RACE reads, giving one row per CDR3 protein. This table holds under 85,000 distinct CDR3 sequences, under 15% found once. Sequencing used whole blood. These receptors were collected from an adult who was a healthcare worker with PCR-confirmed SARS-CoV-2 infection or an uninfected control (not recorded which).

This clonotype was counted ten times or more. The J gene is TRBJ2-7, the V gene TRBV7-6; TRBD2 aligns across 10 bases. CDR1 is SGHVS, CDR2 FNYEAQ, per germline. This CDR3 comprises 22 residues. The J segment lost 1 base and the V segment lost 5 bases, leaving 26 bases of the junction unmatched. The CDR3 coding sequence is TGTGCCAGCAGCCCGGGGGGCGCCGGGCTAGCGGGAGAACCAATTAGGTCCTACGAGCAGTACTTC. Protein sequence: CASSPGGAGLAGEPIRSYEQYF. The full variable domain, completed using reference TRBV7-6 and TRBJ2-7, is GAGVSQSPRYKVTKRGQDVALRCDPISGHVSLYWYRQALGQGPEFLTYFNYEAQQDKSGLPNDRFSAERPEGSISTLTIQRTEQRDSAMYRCASSPGGAGLAGEPIRSYEQYFGPGTRLTVT.

V is TRBV10-2 and J is TRBJ1-1; D is ambiguous. The CDR3 is 14 residues long. Per germline, CDR1 WSHSY and CDR2 SAAADI. The ends were cut back, 0 bases at V and 4 bases at J, with 9 bases in the middle. In DNA form, the CDR3 reads TGCGCCAGCAGTGAGTCGGGAGGGCCCACTGAAGCTTTCTTT. Residues: CASSESGGPTEAFF.

The sample holds many counts of this clonotype. This CDR3 is CASSIPTGVNQPQHF. CDR3 in DNA: TGTGCCAGTAGTATCCCGACAGGGGTGAATCAGCCCCAGCATTTT. The chain links TRBV19 to TRBJ1-5; TRBD1 agrees at 8 bases. This CDR3 region has 15 residues. Germline-derived CDR1 and CDR2 are LNHDA and SQIVND (reference sequence). The J segment lost 4 bases and the V segment lost 3 bases, leaving 5 bases of the junction unmatched.

The V and J genes are TRBV12-3 or TRBV12-4 and TRBJ2-1, with 11 bases aligning to TRBD2. V was pared by 4 bases and J by 7 bases, with 6 bases of the junction left unmatched. This CDR3 region has 15 residues. CDR3 in DNA: TGTGCCAGCAGTTGGGGTCCTAGCGGGGGGAATGAGCAGTTCTTC. It is translated as CASSWGPSGGNEQFF.

This clonotype has ten or more counts. The CDR3 loop is CASSSLAGGVYEQYF. In nucleotides, the CDR3 is TGTGCCAGCAGTTCTTTAGCGGGAGGGGTATACGAGCAGTACTTC. This chain joins TRBV12-3 or TRBV12-4 and TRBJ2-7; 11 nucleotides align to TRBD2. The CDR3 is 15 amino acids. J lost 4 bases, V lost 4 bases, and 6 bases had no gene match.

The J gene is TRBJ2-1, the V gene TRBV12-3 or TRBV12-4, with D possibly called TRBD1 or TRBD2 (5 bases each). CDR3 length: 12 residues. Trimming shortened V by 8 bases and J by 16 bases, and 21 bases separated the two germline ends. The CDR3 coding sequence is TGTGCCAGCGCCTACGGGCGGGCGGACACCTTCTTC. As protein: CASAYGRADTFF.

This clonotype was counted many times. CDR3 DNA sequence: TGTGCCAGCAGTGACGGTGCGGGGACAGTGCATGAGCAGTTCTTC. Residues: CASSDGAGTVHEQFF. The V gene is TRBV6-4, the J gene TRBJ2-1, with D possibly matching TRBD1 (7 bases). The CDR3 contains 15 residues. V lost 2 bases and J lost 8, with 16 bases in between. CDR1 is MRHNA and CDR2 is SNTAGT in the germline V gene.

This clonotype was detected many times. The chain recombines TRBV7-7 with TRBJ1-5; no firm D call. The CDR3 runs to 17 residues. From germline, CDR1 is SSHAT and CDR2 FNYEAQ (reference sequence). V dropped 0 bases and J dropped 7 bases, with 19 bases sitting between them. CDR3 protein: CASSLARFEVFKQPQHF. DNA for the CDR3: TGTGCCAGCAGCTTAGCGCGGTTTGAGGTTTTCAAACAGCCCCAGCATTTT.

The sample holds a few counts of this clonotype. This chain uses TRBV13 with TRBJ2-3; no firm D call. Germline loops: CDR1 PRHDT, CDR2 FYEKMQ (reference sequence). This CDR3 has 15 amino acids. Trimming stripped 2 bases from V and 0 bases from J, with 9 bases between. The CDR3, as DNA: TGTGCCAGCAGCTTATGGAGAGGCAGCACAGATACGCAGTATTTT. It yields the protein CASSLWRGSTDTQYF.

The chain uses TRBV7-9 and TRBJ1-2; a possible D gene is TRBD1 (6 bases). The germline gives CDR1 SEHNR, CDR2 FQNEAQ (reference sequence). Trimming took off 0 bases at V and 8 bases at J, with 7 bases between the two ends. The CDR3 is made up of 12 amino acids. CDR3: CASSLATGGYTF. The DNA for the CDR3 is TGTGCCAGCAGCTTAGCGACAGGCGGCTACACCTTC.

The chain links TRBV7-8 to TRBJ1-2, with D hard to call. V lost 5 bases and J 8 bases, leaving 15 bases between the germline ends. CDR1 is SGHVS, CDR2 FQNEAQ, per germline. The CDR3 runs to 13 residues. As DNA, the CDR3 is TGTGCCAGCAGCCAAACTCCAGAAGGGGGCTACACCTTC. Translation: CASSQTPEGGYTF.

This clonotype was counted between two and nine times. The rearrangement uses TRBV12-3 or TRBV12-4 and TRBJ2-3; D not resolved. CDR3 length equals 14 residues. Trimming removed 2 bases from V and 6 bases from J, with 12 bases in between. CDR3 residues: CASSLIRFLDTQYF. DNA for the CDR3: TGTGCCAGCAGTTTAATTCGGTTCCTGGATACGCAGTATTTT.

The chain is built from TRBV5-1 and TRBJ2-4; possibly TRBD1 for D (5 bases). The V end lost 4 bases, the J end lost 0 bases, and 11 bases lay between the germline ends. The CDR3 is 15 amino acids. Germline V gene lookup returns CDR1 SGHRS and CDR2 YFSETQ. CDR3 amino acids: CASSDRASAKNIQYF. DNA of the CDR3: TGCGCCAGCAGCGACAGAGCTTCAGCCAAAAACATTCAGTACTTC.